The clone carrying this T cell receptor (beta chain) has just one count. These data belong to a study of blood T cell repertoires in COVID-19. Profiling relied on immunoSEQ multiplex PCR, and the TCRdb table lists in-frame clones only, not all of them. The sample lists almost 350,000 clones; roughly nine tenths were seen once. Sequenced: peripheral blood. The receptor was isolated from a woman aged 55-69 years with COVID-19, enrolled during active disease.

The CDR3 spells CASSEPGRPDGYTF. CDR3 coding DNA: TGTGCCAGCAGTGAACCAGGGCGCCCCGATGGCTACACCTTC. The chain carries TRBV6-1 and TRBJ1-2; the D gene is possibly TRBD1 (5 bases). The CDR3 runs to 14 residues. CDR1 and CDR2 from the germline V gene are MNHNS and SASEGT. Trimming took 2 bases from V and 6 from J, leaving 13 bases between them.